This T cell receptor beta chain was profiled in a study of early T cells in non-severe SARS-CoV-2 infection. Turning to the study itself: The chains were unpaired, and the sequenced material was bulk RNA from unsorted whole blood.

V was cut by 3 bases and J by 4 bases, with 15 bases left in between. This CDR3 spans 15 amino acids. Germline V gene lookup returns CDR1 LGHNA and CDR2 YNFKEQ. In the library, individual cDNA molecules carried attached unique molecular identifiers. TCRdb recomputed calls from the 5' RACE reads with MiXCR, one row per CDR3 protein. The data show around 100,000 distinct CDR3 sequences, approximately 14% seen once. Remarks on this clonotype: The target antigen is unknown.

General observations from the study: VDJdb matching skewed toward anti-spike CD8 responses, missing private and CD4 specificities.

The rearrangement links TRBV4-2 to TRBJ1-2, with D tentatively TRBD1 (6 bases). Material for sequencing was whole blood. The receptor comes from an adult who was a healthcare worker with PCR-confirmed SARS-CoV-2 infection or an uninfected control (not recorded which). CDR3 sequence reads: CASSQSGVDGYGYTF. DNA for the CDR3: TGTGCCAGCAGCCAGTCAGGGGTCGACGGCTATGGCTACACCTTC.